Each of the 18 T cell receptor beta chains below was sequenced from the same sample in a study of cytomegalovirus exposure and HLA in healthy donors. Clones were read by immunoSEQ multiplex PCR, and TCRdb kept only the in-frame ones, dropping some. The profile covers 65,000 to 100,000 clones, with roughly 93% appearing a single time and 3.6% taken by the ten largest. The material sequenced was PBMCs. These receptors were collected from a woman between 25 and 40 years old in good health and CMV-seronegative.

The J gene is TRBJ1-1, the V gene TRBV4-2, with a tentative D call TRBD1 (6 bases). CDR1 is LGHNA, CDR2 YNFKEQ, per germline. V shed 4 bases and J shed 4 bases, with 13 bases lying between them. The CDR3 covers 14 residues. The CDR3 loop reads CASSPRGGGTEAFF. In DNA form, the CDR3 reads TGTGCCAGCAGCCCGAGGGGGGGAGGCACTGAAGCTTTCTTT.

This sequence joins TRBV4-1 and TRBJ1-1; the match to TRBD1 covers 8 bases. Trimming at V came to 2 bases and at J to 0 bases, leaving 8 bases not matched to a gene. CDR3 length: 17 amino acids. CDR1 is MGHRA and CDR2 is YSYEKL in the germline V gene. In DNA, the CDR3 is TGCGCCAGCAGCCAACCTGACAGGGGATTTATGAACACTGAAGCTTTCTTT. Protein product: CASSQPDRGFMNTEAFF.

This chain's CDR3 is CASSVSGTARQETQYF. The DNA for the CDR3 is TGTGCCAGCAGCGTCTCCGGGACAGCGAGACAAGAGACCCAGTACTTC. V and J are TRBV7-3 and TRBJ2-5; 7 bases are a match to TRBD1. The ends lost 5 bases at V and 2 bases at J; junction bases unmatched: 11. In germline, CDR1 is SGHTA, CDR2 FQGTGA. The CDR3 totals 16 residues. The entire variable domain, with the rest obtained from reference TRBV7-3 and TRBJ2-5, is as follows: GAGVSQTPSNKVTEKGKYVELRCDPISGHTALYWYRQSLGQGPEFLIYFQGTGAADDSGLPNDRFFAVRPEGSVSTLKIQRTERGDSAVYLCASSVSGTARQETQYFGPGTRLLVL.

The chain uses TRBV11-2 and TRBJ2-7, with D maybe TRBD2 (6 bases). Deletions cut 5 bases from V and 7 bases from J, with 27 bases between. The CDR3 covers 17 residues. CDR1 and CDR2 from the germline V gene are SGHAT and FQNNGV. CDR3 bases: TGTGCCAGCAGCCGACTTAGCGGCGGTCTTTCTATACGTGAGCAGTACTTC. The encoded protein is CASSRLSGGLSIREQYF.

The chain carries TRBV6-1 and TRBJ2-7, with 10 nucleotides matching TRBD2. The CDR3 runs to 15 residues. The ends lost 6 bases at V and 2 bases at J; junction bases unmatched: 7. Germline CDR1 MNHNS, CDR2 SASEGT. CDR3 bases: TGTGCCAGCAGCCGTAAAAGCGGGGGGGCCTACGAGCAGTACTTC. Translated, it gives CASSRKSGGAYEQYF.

This clone appeared a single time. The CDR3 protein is CASSSATGDSPNYGYTF. The DNA for the CDR3 is TGTGCCAGCAGCTCAGCCACAGGCGACAGCCCTAACTATGGCTACACCTTC. The chain combines TRBV13 with TRBJ1-2; D might be TRBD1 (5 bases). The length of the CDR3 is 17 residues. Germline CDR1 reads PRHDT; CDR2 reads FYEKMQ (reference sequence). The V gene lost 4 bases and the J gene lost 0 bases, with 18 bases spanning the gap.

This rearrangement joins TRBV7-2 to TRBJ2-7; 7 bases align to TRBD2. The germline gives CDR1 SGHTA, CDR2 FQGNSA. There are 15 residues in the CDR3. The J segment lost 7 bases and the V segment lost 1 base, leaving 10 bases of the junction unmatched. CDR3 sequence: CASSLGLAGSGEQYF. Here the CDR3 DNA reads TGTGCCAGCAGCTTAGGACTAGCCGGGAGTGGGGAGCAGTACTTC.

This chain links TRBV9 with TRBJ2-3; TRBD2 might be the D (6 bases). Trimming took 3 bases from V and 2 from J, leaving 19 bases between them. This CDR3 contains 17 residues. Germline CDR1 reads SGDLS; CDR2 reads YYNGEE. CDR3 sequence: CASSAPRGGDNTDTQYF. CDR3 DNA sequence: TGTGCCAGCAGCGCCCCCCGGGGAGGAGACAACACAGATACGCAGTATTTT.

The CDR3: CASSPGGSYNSPLHF. The CDR3 region has the DNA TGTGCCAGCAGCCCCGGCGGCTCCTATAATTCACCCCTCCACTTT. This chain joins TRBV6-1 and TRBJ1-6, with D uncertain. The V gene's germline CDR1 is MNHNS and CDR2 SASEGT. Trimming pared 6 bases from V and 0 bases from J, leaving 9 bases between. The CDR3 is 15 amino acids.

This sequence joins TRBV7-9 and TRBJ2-7; tentatively, D is TRBD1 (6 bases). Germline lookup yields CDR1 SEHNR and CDR2 FQNEAQ (reference sequence). Trimming stripped 6 bases from V and 0 bases from J, with 24 bases between. The CDR3 consists of 18 residues. CDR3 sequence reads: CASRFHPGADVHSYEQYF. CDR3 in DNA: TGTGCCAGCAGGTTTCACCCAGGGGCCGACGTCCACTCCTACGAGCAGTACTTC.

The chain links TRBV19 to TRBJ2-3, with 8 bases aligning to TRBD1. CDR3 length: 16 residues. Per the germline V gene, CDR1 is LNHDA and CDR2 is SQIVND (reference sequence). V was pared by 7 bases and J by 0 bases, with 9 bases of the junction left unmatched. The CDR3 region is CASTQGDRPSTDTQYF. The CDR3 coding sequence is TGTGCCAGTACCCAAGGGGACAGGCCTAGCACAGATACGCAGTATTTT.

V usage is TRBV28 and J usage is TRBJ1-2; perhaps TRBD1 as D (5 bases). The germline V gene encodes CDR1 MDHEN and CDR2 SYDVKM. This CDR3 contains 12 residues. Trimming left V 4 bases short and J 5 bases short, with 8 bases between. The CDR3 DNA follows: TGTGCCAGCAGTTCGACAGATTATGGCTACACCTTC. Translating it yields CASSSTDYGYTF.

The chain couples TRBV9 to TRBJ2-3, with 8 bases matching TRBD1. Germline assignment: CDR1 SGDLS and CDR2 YYNGEE. This CDR3 spans 13 amino acids. After removal of 3 bases from V and 5 bases from J, the junction contained 2 bases not matched to a gene. CDR3 protein: CASSGQGIDTQYF. The CDR3 nucleotides read TGTGCCAGCAGCGGACAGGGGATAGATACGCAGTATTTT.

The chain is built from TRBV7-2 and TRBJ1-5, with 9 positions matching TRBD1. Trimming at V came to 2 bases and at J to 6 bases, leaving 8 bases not matched to a gene. Germline CDR1 and CDR2: SGHTA and FQGNSA. This CDR3 has 16 amino acids. In nucleotides, the CDR3 is TGTGCCAGCAGCTTAAATACAGGGGGCCTAGGTCAGCCCCAGCATTTT. Its translation is CASSLNTGGLGQPQHF.

The genes are TRBV7-2 and TRBJ2-7; D remains unclear. The germline CDR1 and CDR2 sequences are SGHTA and FQGNSA. This CDR3 spans 14 amino acids. Trimming shortened V by 1 base and J by 4 bases, and 11 bases separated the two germline ends. This CDR3 is CASSLGPGKYEQYF. The CDR3 nucleotides read TGTGCCAGCAGCTTAGGCCCAGGAAAATACGAGCAGTACTTC.

V is TRBV30 and J is TRBJ1-2; 8 bases agree with TRBD1. Germline CDR1 GTSNPN, CDR2 SVGIG (reference sequence). Trimming removed 2 bases from V and 8 bases from J; junction bases left unmatched: 13. The CDR3 totals 15 residues. In nucleotides, the CDR3 is TGTGCCTGGAGTCGCGGACAGGGCCGGGAGGTGGGCTACACCTTC. This translates into CAWSRGQGREVGYTF. Using reference TRBV30 and TRBJ1-2 for the parts outside the CDR3, the full variable domain is SQTIHQWPATLVQPVGSPLSLECTVEGTSNPNLYWYRQAAGRGLQLLFYSVGIGQISSEVPQNLSASRPQDRQFILSSKKLLLSDSGFYLCAWSRGQGREVGYTFGSGTRLTVV.

The V and J genes are TRBV9 and TRBJ2-2; D is possibly TRBD1 (6 bases). This CDR3 is built from 12 residues. V was clipped by 3 bases and J by 6 bases, with 6 bases between them. Germline CDR1 is SGDLS and CDR2 is YYNGEE. The CDR3 region has the DNA TGTGCCAGCAGCGCAGGGGCCGGGGAGCTGTTTTTT. This sequence encodes CASSAGAGELFF.

The chain uses TRBV5-1 and TRBJ2-5; TRBD2 matches at 7 bases. The germline CDR1 and CDR2 sequences are SGHRS and YFSETQ. With 4 bases clipped from V and 1 base from J, the junction kept 19 bases outside the gene matches. The CDR3 totals 19 residues. CDR3 loop: CASSPRGERGNLRQETQYF. The CDR3 DNA reads TGCGCCAGCAGCCCTCGGGGGGAGCGGGGAAACTTGCGCCAAGAGACCCAGTACTTC.